What follows is one T cell receptor beta chain and its context. The data belong to a study of blood T cell repertoires in COVID-19. V was cut by 2 bases and J by 13 bases, with 15 bases left in between. The germline V gene has CDR1 SGHKS and CDR2 YYEKEE (reference sequence). The CDR3 is 12 residues long. TCRdb's table, derived via immunoSEQ multiplex PCR, lists solely in-frame clones and lacks some. The sample contains over 100,000 clones, 84% of which appear only once. Sequencing was performed on peripheral blood. The V call is TRBV5-5, the J call TRBJ1-2; the D is unclear. The sequence was collected from a woman in her 50s with acute or convalescent COVID-19. The CDR3 DNA is TGTGCCAGCAGCTTTACGGTGAACCGAAGCACCTTC. It specifies CASSFTVNRSTF.